A single sample is the source of the 8 T cell receptor beta chains below, sequenced in a study of sequential checkpoint blockade in melanoma. The repertoire was sequenced with immunoSEQ multiplex PCR; TCRdb's copy has only in-frame clones and lacks some. In the table there are some 30,000 clones, roughly 91% of which are singletons. Treatment indicated: randomized to nivolumab then ipilimumab (arm A) or the reverse (arm B). Sequences were derived from CD8+ T cells sorted from blood (inferred from file names), sampled from a patient given nivolumab and ipilimumab in sequence. These receptors all stem from a human donor with melanoma.

In this sample, this clone turned up a few times. This chain uses TRBV30 with TRBJ2-1; TRBD1 aligns across 11 bases. The CDR3 length is 15 residues. With 5 bases clipped from V and 7 bases from J, the junction kept 10 bases outside the gene matches. CDR1 and CDR2 from the germline V gene are GTSNPN and SVGIG (reference sequence). The CDR3 DNA is TGTGCCTGGTGGAACCCGGGACAGGGGGGGAATGAGCAGTTCTTC. Protein: CAWWNPGQGGNEQFF.

The chain combines TRBV2 with TRBJ1-5; D gene ambiguous. The CDR3 has 16 residues. The V gene's germline CDR1 is SNHLY and CDR2 FYNNEI. V was pared by 1 base and J by 5 bases, with 15 bases between. The CDR3 bases are TGTGCCAGCAGTGAAGAACAGACCATACCCGATCAGCCCCAGCATTTT. Translating gives CASSEEQTIPDQPQHF.

This sequence joins TRBV19 and TRBJ1-1; tentative D call: TRBD1 (6 bases). The CDR3 runs to 15 residues. CDR1 and CDR2 (germline): LNHDA, SQIVND (reference sequence). The germline V and J ends were trimmed by 1 base and 4 bases, with 13 bases remaining between them. Here the CDR3 DNA reads TGTGCCAGTAGTATAGGGTCCGGGGGGGCCACTGAAGCTTTCTTT. This translates into CASSIGSGGATEAFF.

The chain couples TRBV7-2 to TRBJ2-7; weak D call: TRBD1 (7 bases). CDR1 and CDR2 from the germline V gene are SGHTA and FQGNSA. The CDR3 consists of 16 residues. Trimming cost V 3 bases and J 2 bases, with 17 bases left between them. The CDR3 coding sequence is TGTGCCAGCAGCTTCCCCAGGGGGACTGTGACCTACGAGCAGTACTTC. Protein: CASSFPRGTVTYEQYF.

This chain joins TRBV6-4 and TRBJ2-7, with 11 bases fitting TRBD1. V dropped 11 bases and J dropped 3; count of bases not matched to a gene: 24. The CDR3 runs to 19 residues. Germline lookup yields CDR1 MRHNA and CDR2 SNTAGT. The chain's CDR3 is CAGPGQGAVSERVDYEQYV. For the CDR3, the DNA is TGTGCCGGTCCCGGACAGGGGGCGGTTTCCGAGCGTGTTGACTACGAGCAGTACGTC.

Only a few counts were recorded for this clone. The rearrangement uses TRBV6-5 and TRBJ2-1, with 7 nucleotides matching TRBD2. The J segment lost 2 bases and the V segment lost 6 bases, leaving 4 bases of the junction unmatched. Germline V gene data show CDR1 as MNHEY and CDR2 as SVGAGI. The CDR3 spans 14 residues. In DNA, the CDR3 is TGTGCCAGCAGGGCTAGCGGAACCTACAATGAGCAGTTCTTC. Translating gives CASRASGTYNEQFF.

The gene calls are TRBV28 and TRBJ2-5, with 15 positions matching TRBD2. This CDR3 has 15 residues. The junction had 0 bases not matched to a gene; V was cut back by 5 bases and J by 2 bases. Germline CDR1 is MDHEN and CDR2 is SYDVKM. The CDR3 loop reads CASSGLAGGQETQYF. For the CDR3, the DNA is TGTGCCAGCAGTGGACTAGCGGGGGGGCAAGAGACCCAGTACTTC.

The gene calls are TRBV7-9 and TRBJ2-3; D might be TRBD2 (5 bases). Deletions cut 3 bases from V and 6 bases from J, with 10 bases between. There are 13 residues in the CDR3. CDR1 is SEHNR and CDR2 is FQNEAQ in the germline V gene (reference sequence). In DNA form, the CDR3 reads TGTGCCAGCAGCTTGGCTAGCCGTGATACGCAGTATTTT. This sequence encodes CASSLASRDTQYF. Based on the CDR3 plus reference TRBV7-9 and TRBJ2-3, the full variable domain is DTGVSQNPRHKITKRGQNVTFRCDPISEHNRLYWYRQTLGQGPEFLTYFQNEAQLEKSRLLSDRFSAERPKGSFSTLEIQRTEQGDSAMYLCASSLASRDTQYFGPGTRLTVL.